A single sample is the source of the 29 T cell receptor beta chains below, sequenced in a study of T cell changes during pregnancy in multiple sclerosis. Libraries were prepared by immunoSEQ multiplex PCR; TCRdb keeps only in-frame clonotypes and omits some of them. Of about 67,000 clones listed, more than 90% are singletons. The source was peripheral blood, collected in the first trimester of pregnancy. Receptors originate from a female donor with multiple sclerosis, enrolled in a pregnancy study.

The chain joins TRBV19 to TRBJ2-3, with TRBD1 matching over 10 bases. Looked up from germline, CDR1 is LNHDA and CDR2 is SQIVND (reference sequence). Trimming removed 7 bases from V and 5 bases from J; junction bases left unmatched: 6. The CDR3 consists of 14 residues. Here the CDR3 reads CASKLDRGIDTQYF. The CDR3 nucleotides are TGTGCCAGTAAACTGGACAGGGGGATAGATACGCAGTATTTT.

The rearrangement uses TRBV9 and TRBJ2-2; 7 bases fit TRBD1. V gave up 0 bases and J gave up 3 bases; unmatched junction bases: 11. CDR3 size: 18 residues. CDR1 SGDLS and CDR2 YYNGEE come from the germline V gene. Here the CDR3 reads CASSVVPQAGGYTGELFF. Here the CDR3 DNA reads TGTGCCAGCAGCGTAGTCCCCCAGGCAGGGGGATACACCGGGGAGCTGTTTTTT.

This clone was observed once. CDR3 protein: CASSSGLAGTDTQYF. Written as DNA, the CDR3 is TGTGCCAGCAGCTCGGGACTAGCGGGCACAGATACGCAGTATTTT. V gene TRBV7-3 combines with J gene TRBJ2-3, with 11 bases lining up with TRBD2. Looked up from germline, CDR1 is SGHTA and CDR2 is FQGTGA. The V segment lost 4 bases and the J segment 1 base; nucleotides outside the gene matches: 1. The CDR3 spans 15 residues.

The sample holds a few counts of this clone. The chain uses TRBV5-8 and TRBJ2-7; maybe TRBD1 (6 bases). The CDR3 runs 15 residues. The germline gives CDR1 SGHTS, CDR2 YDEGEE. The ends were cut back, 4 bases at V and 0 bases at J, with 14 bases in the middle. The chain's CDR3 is CASSVHRVRSYEQYF. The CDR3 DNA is TGTGCCAGCAGCGTGCACAGGGTCCGCTCCTACGAGCAGTACTTC.

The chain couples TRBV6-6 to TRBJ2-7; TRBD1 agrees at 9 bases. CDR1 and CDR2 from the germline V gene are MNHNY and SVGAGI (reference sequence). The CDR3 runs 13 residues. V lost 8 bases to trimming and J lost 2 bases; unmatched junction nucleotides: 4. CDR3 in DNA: TGTGCCAGCCAGGGACAGGGCCCCTACGAGCAGTACTTC. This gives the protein CASQGQGPYEQYF.

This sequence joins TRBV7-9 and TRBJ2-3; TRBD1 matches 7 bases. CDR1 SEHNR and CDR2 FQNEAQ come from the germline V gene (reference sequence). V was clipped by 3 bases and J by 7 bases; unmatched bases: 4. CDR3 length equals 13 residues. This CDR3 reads CASSLVQGYTQYF. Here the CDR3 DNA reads TGTGCCAGCAGCTTGGTACAGGGGTATACGCAGTATTTT.

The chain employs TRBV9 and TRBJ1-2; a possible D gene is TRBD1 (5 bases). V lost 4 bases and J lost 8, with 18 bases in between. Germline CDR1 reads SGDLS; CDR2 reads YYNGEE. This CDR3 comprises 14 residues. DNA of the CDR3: TGTGCCAGCAGCCTCTCCGGGGGGGATCGGGGCTACACCTTC. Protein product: CASSLSGGDRGYTF.

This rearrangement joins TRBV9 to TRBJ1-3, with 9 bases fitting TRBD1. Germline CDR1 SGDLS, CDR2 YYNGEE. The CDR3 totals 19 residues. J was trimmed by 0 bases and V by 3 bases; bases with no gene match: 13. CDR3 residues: CASSAGTGWGLSSGNTIYF. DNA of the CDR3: TGTGCCAGCAGCGCCGGGACAGGGTGGGGACTGAGCTCTGGAAACACCATATATTTT.

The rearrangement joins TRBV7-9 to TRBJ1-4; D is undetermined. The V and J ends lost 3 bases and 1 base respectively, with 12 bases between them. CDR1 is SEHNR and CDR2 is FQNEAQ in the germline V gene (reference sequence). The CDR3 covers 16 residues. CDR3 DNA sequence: TGTGCCAGCAGCTTTTACCCCGATAGAACTAATGAAAAACTGTTTTTT. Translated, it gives CASSFYPDRTNEKLFF.

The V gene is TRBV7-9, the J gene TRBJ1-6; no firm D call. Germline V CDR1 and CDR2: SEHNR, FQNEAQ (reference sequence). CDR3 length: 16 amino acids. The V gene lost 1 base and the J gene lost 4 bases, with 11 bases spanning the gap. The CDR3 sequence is CASSLEAAVYNSPLHF. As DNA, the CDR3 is TGTGCCAGCAGCTTAGAAGCGGCAGTTTATAATTCACCCCTCCACTTT.

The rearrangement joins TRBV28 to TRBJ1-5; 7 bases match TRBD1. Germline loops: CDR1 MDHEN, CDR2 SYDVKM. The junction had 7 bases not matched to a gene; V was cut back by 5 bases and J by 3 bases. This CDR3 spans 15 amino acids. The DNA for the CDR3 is TGTGCCAGCAGTCCCCCGGGGACAGACAATCAGCCCCAGCATTTT. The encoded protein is CASSPPGTDNQPQHF.

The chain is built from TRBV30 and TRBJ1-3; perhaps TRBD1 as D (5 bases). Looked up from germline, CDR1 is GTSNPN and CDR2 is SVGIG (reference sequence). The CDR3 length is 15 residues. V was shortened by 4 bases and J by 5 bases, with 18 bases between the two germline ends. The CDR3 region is CAWTPPSAGRNTIYF. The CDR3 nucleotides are TGTGCCTGGACCCCCCCCTCGGCAGGGAGAAACACCATATATTTT.

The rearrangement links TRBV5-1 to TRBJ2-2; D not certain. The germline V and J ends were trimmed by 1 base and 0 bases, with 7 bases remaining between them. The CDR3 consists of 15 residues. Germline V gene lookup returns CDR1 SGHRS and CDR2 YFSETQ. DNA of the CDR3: TGCGCCAGCAGCTTGTCTCCTGCGAACACCGGGGAGCTGTTTTTT. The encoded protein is CASSLSPANTGELFF.

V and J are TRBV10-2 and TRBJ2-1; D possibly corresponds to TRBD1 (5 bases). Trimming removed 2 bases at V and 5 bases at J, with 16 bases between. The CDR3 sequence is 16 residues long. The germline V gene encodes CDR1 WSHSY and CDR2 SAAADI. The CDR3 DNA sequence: TGCGCCAGCAGTGAGGGTTGGCGGAAGGGGCACAATGAGCAGTTCTTC. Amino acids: CASSEGWRKGHNEQFF.

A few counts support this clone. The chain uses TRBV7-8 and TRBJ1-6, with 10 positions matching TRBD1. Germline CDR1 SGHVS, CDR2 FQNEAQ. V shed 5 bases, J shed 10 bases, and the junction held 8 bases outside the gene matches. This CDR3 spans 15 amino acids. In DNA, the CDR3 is TGTGCCAGCAGCCTAACCGGGACAGGGGAATCACCCCTCCACTTT. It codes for CASSLTGTGESPLHF.

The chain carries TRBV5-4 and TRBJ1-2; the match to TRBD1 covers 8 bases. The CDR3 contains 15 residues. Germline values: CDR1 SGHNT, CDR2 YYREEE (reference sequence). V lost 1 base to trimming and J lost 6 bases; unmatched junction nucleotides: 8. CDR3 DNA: TGTGCCAGCAGCTTGACCCTGGACAGGGTTCATGGCTACACCTTC. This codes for CASSLTLDRVHGYTF.

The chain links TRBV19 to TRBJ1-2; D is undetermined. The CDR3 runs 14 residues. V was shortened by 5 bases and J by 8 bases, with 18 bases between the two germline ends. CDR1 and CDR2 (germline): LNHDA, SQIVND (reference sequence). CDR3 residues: CASSPRVQSGGYTF. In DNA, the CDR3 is TGTGCCAGTAGTCCCCGGGTCCAATCGGGAGGCTACACCTTC.

The CDR3 region has the DNA TGTGCCAGCCGGGGAACCTCCTACGAGCAGTACTTC. Translation gives CASRGTSYEQYF. This sequence joins TRBV7-9 and TRBJ2-7, with D possibly being TRBD2 (5 bases). Deletions cut 8 bases from V and 0 bases from J, with 8 bases between. Germline V lookup: CDR1 SEHNR, CDR2 FQNEAQ (reference sequence). The CDR3 extends over 12 amino acids. Full variable domain (remainder filled in from reference TRBV7-9 and TRBJ2-7): DTGVSQNPRHKITKRGQNVTFRCDPISEHNRLYWYRQTLGQGPEFLTYFQNEAQLEKSRLLSDRFSAERPKGSFSTLEIQRTEQGDSAMYLCASRGTSYEQYFGPGTRLTVT.

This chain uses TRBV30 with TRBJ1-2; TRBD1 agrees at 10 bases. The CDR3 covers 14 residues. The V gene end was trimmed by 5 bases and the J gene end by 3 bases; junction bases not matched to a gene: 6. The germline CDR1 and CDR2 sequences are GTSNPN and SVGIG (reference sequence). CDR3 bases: TGTGCCTGGGGGACAGGGGTTCCCCACTATGGCTACACCTTC. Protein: CAWGTGVPHYGYTF. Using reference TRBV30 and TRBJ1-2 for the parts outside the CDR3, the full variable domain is SQTIHQWPATLVQPVGSPLSLECTVEGTSNPNLYWYRQAAGRGLQLLFYSVGIGQISSEVPQNLSASRPQDRQFILSSKKLLLSDSGFYLCAWGTGVPHYGYTFGSGTRLTVV.

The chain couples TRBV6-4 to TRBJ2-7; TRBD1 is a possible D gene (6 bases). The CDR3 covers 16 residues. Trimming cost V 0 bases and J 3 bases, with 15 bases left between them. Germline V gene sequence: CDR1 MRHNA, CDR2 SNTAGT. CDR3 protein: CASSDSGGRGFYEQYF. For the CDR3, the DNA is TGTGCCAGCAGTGACTCGGGCGGCAGGGGTTTCTACGAGCAGTACTTC.

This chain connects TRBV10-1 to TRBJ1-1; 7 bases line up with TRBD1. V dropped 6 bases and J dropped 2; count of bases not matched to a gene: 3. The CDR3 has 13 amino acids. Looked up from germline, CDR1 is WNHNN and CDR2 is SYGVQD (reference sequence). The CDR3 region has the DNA TGCGCCAGCAGACGGGACAGCAACACTGAAGCTTTCTTT. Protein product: CASRRDSNTEAFF.

The CDR3 DNA reads as TGTGCCAGTAGTAACCTGGGACAGGGTCTCGATACGCAGTATTTT. Its protein is CASSNLGQGLDTQYF. This chain links TRBV19 with TRBJ2-3; 9 nucleotides match TRBD1. V shed 4 bases, J shed 6 bases, and the junction held 8 bases outside the gene matches. The CDR3 is made up of 15 amino acids. The germline V gene encodes CDR1 LNHDA and CDR2 SQIVND (reference sequence).

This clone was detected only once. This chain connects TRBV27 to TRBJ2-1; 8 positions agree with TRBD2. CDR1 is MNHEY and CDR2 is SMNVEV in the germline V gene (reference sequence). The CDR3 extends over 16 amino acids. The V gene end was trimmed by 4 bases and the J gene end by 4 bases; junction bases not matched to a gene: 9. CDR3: CASSSAAGGGYNEQFF. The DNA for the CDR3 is TGTGCCAGCAGTTCCGCGGCGGGAGGTGGGTACAATGAGCAGTTCTTC.

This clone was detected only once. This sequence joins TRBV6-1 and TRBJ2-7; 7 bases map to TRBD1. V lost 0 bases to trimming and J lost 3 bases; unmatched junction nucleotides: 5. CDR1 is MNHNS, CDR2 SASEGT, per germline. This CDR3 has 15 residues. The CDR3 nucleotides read TGTGCCAGCAGTGAAGCCTCACAGGGGTACTACGAGCAGTACTTC. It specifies CASSEASQGYYEQYF.

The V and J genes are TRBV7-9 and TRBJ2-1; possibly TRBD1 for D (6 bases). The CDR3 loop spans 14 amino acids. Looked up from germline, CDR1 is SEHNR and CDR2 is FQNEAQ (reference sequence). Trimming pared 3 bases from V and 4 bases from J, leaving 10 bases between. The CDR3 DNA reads TGTGCCAGCAGCTTCCTGGACAGATACAATGAGCAGTTCTTC. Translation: CASSFLDRYNEQFF.

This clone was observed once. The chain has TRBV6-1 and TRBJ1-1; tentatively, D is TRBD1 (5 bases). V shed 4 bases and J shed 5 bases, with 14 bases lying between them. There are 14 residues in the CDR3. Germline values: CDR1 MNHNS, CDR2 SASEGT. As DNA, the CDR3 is TGTGCCAGCAGTGTTAGCAGGGCCGGGACTGAAGCTTTCTTT. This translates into CASSVSRAGTEAFF.

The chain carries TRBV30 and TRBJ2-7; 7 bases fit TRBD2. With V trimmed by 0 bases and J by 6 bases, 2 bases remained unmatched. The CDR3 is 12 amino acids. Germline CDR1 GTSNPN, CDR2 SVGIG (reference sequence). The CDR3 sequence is CAWSVGGPEQYF. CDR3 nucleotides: TGTGCCTGGAGTGTGGGAGGGCCCGAGCAGTACTTC.

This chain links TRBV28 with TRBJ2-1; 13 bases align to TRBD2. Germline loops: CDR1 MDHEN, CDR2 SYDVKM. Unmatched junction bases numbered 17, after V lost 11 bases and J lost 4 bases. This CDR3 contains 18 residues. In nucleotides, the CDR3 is TGTGCCGGCGGGACTAGCGGGAAGTTGTTCCGTGATTACAATGAGCAGTTCTTC. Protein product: CAGGTSGKLFRDYNEQFF.

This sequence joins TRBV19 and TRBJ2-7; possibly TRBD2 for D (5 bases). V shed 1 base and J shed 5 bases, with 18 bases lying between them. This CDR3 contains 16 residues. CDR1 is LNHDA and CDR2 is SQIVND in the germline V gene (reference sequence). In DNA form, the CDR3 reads TGTGCCAGTAGTATAGCAGGAGGAGCAGGTGTGAACGAGCAGTACTTC. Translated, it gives CASSIAGGAGVNEQYF. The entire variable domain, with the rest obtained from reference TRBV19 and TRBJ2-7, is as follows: DGGITQSPKYLFRKEGQNVTLSCEQNLNHDAMYWYRQDPGQGLRLIYYSQIVNDFQKGDIAEGYSVSREKKESFPLTVTSAQKNPTAFYLCASSIAGGAGVNEQYFGPGTRLTVT.